Listed here are 25 T cell receptor beta chains from one sample, sequenced in a study of CD8+CD57+ T cells in acquired aplastic anemia (dated by TCRdb to 2017 to 2018). Sequencing used an Illumina HiSeq 2000. Profiling of TCR beta VDJ combinations and CDR3 sequences used genomic DNA as the template. TCRdb reprocessed the public reads (quality trimming at Q25 with fastp, clone calling with MiXCR) and kept in-frame beta chains. One record per CDR3 amino acid sequence lists the most common genes and DNA. The sample records approximately 200,000 distinct CDR3 sequences, roughly half of which are singletons. Clones ranked in the top ten supply about 16% of the sample. The sequenced sample was sorted CD4+, CD8+, or CD8+CD57+ T cells (not recorded which) from PBMCs. All receptors come from a human donor in good health, serving as a control.

This clonotype came up many times. The V gene is TRBV11-1, the J gene TRBJ2-1, with 9 bases aligning to TRBD2. The CDR3 runs to 15 residues. V lost 1 base to trimming and J lost 10 bases; unmatched junction nucleotides: 8. Germline V gene sequence: CDR1 SGHAT, CDR2 FQDESV (reference sequence). CDR3 DNA sequence: TGTGCCAGCAGCTTAGGGCGGGGGGGAAACCCCGAGCAGTTCTTC. Translation: CASSLGRGGNPEQFF.

The gene calls are TRBV19 and TRBJ1-2, with D possibly being TRBD1 (5 bases). Germline values: CDR1 LNHDA, CDR2 SQIVND (reference sequence). V lost 5 bases and J lost 4, with 14 bases in between. The CDR3 length is 14 residues. As DNA, the CDR3 is TGTGCCAGTAGTTCCCGGACAAGGATCTATGGCTACACCTTC. Protein: CASSSRTRIYGYTF.

This clonotype has at least ten counts. This rearrangement joins TRBV3-1 to TRBJ1-6; TRBD1 agrees at 10 bases. Trimming at V came to 4 bases and at J to 9 bases, leaving 3 bases not matched to a gene. CDR3 length equals 14 residues. Germline V gives CDR1 LGHDT, CDR2 YNNKEL (reference sequence). The CDR3 is CASSLGQGGSPLHF. In DNA form, the CDR3 reads TGTGCCAGCAGCCTAGGACAGGGGGGTTCACCCCTCCACTTT.

This clonotype was seen ten or more times. This chain uses TRBV20-1 with TRBJ2-6, with D unresolved. Germline V gives CDR1 DFQATT, CDR2 SNEGSKA (reference sequence). Trimming shortened V by 3 bases and J by 4 bases, and 10 bases separated the two germline ends. The CDR3 is 14 residues long. The CDR3 coding sequence is TGCAGTGCTAGGGAACAGCCCGGGGCCAACGTCCTGACTTTC. Its protein product is CSAREQPGANVLTF.

There are many counts of this clonotype. CDR3 residues: CASSLGQGNGYTF. The CDR3 nucleotides read TGTGCCAGCAGCTTAGGACAGGGGAATGGCTACACCTTC. The V call is TRBV7-9, the J call TRBJ1-2; 8 nucleotides match TRBD1. V was clipped by 1 base and J by 6 bases; unmatched bases: 1. CDR1 is SEHNR, CDR2 FQNEAQ, per germline (reference sequence). This CDR3 has 13 residues.

The chain has TRBV10-2 and TRBJ2-7, with D perhaps matching TRBD1 (5 bases). Per germline, CDR1 WSHSY and CDR2 SAAADI. This CDR3 comprises 12 residues. V lost 7 bases and J lost 3, with 10 bases in between. Here the CDR3 DNA reads TGCGCCAGCATGCAGGGTGGCTACGAGCAGTACTTC. Translated, it gives CASMQGGYEQYF.

With regard to this clonotype: A junction end diverges from the germline sequence, so it may reflect a read error. CDR3 sequence reads: CASRQALCTDAQYF. The CDR3 nucleotides are TGTGCCAGCAGACAGGCTTTATGCACAGATGCGCAGTATTTT. This chain uses TRBV10-3 with TRBJ2-3, with D possibly TRBD1 on 6 matching bases. The length of the CDR3 is 14 residues. Germline V lookup: CDR1 ENHRY, CDR2 SYGVKD.

The V call is TRBV14, the J call TRBJ2-5, with no clear D. The CDR3 has 13 residues. With 6 bases removed from V and 4 bases from J, the gap between germline ends came to 12 bases. CDR1 is SGHDN, CDR2 FVKESK, per germline. This chain's CDR3 is CASSFRSTETQYF. The CDR3, as DNA: TGTGCCAGCAGTTTTCGAAGCACAGAGACCCAGTACTTC.

The chain recombines TRBV10-3 with TRBJ1-4; D is possibly TRBD1 (5 bases). The CDR3 is 13 residues long. Trimming pared 7 bases from V and 7 bases from J, leaving 13 bases between. Per the germline V gene, CDR1 is ENHRY and CDR2 is SYGVKD. CDR3 in amino acids: CAIKGYGGEKLFF. In nucleotides, the CDR3 is TGTGCCATCAAGGGGTATGGAGGTGAAAAACTGTTTTTT.

This clonotype came up a few times. V gene TRBV11-2 combines with J gene TRBJ2-5; 7 bases match TRBD2. The better agreement between TRBJ2-7 and the DNA end casts doubt on the J call. The CDR3 consists of 13 residues. CDR1 is SGHAT and CDR2 is FQNNGV in the germline V gene. For the CDR3, the DNA is TGTGCCAGCACCCCCGGGACTACTTACGAGCAGTACTTC. This sequence encodes CASTPGTTYEQYF.

This chain joins TRBV6-5 and TRBJ2-2, with unresolved D. The CDR3 spans 15 residues. Germline V CDR1 and CDR2: MNHEY, SVGAGI. Between the trimmed V and J ends, which lost 4 bases and 5 bases, there was a span of 14 bases. The CDR3: CASSSDRTATGELFF. DNA for the CDR3: TGTGCCAGCAGTTCAGACCGGACGGCAACCGGGGAGCTGTTTTTT.

V usage is TRBV19 and J usage is TRBJ2-7; either TRBD1 or TRBD2 may fit D (5 bases each). The CDR3 runs to 15 residues. Trimming shortened V by 3 bases and J by 1 base, and 13 bases separated the two germline ends. CDR1 is LNHDA and CDR2 is SQIVND in the germline V gene (reference sequence). CDR3 in DNA: TGTGCCAGTAGTATCTCCTCGGGACGGTCCTACGAGCAGTACTTC. The encoded protein is CASSISSGRSYEQYF.

A remark on this clonotype: A much larger clone differs from this one at a single base, so this may be a read error. This sequence joins TRBV6-5 and TRBJ1-2; tentative D call: TRBD1 (5 bases). The CDR3 runs 15 residues. Germline loops: CDR1 MNHEY, CDR2 SVGAGI. The CDR3 bases are TGTGCCATCAGTTTATTTGGGGCAGAGGGCTATGGCTACACCTTC. Its translation: CAISLFGAEGYGYTF.

This clonotype was recorded once. The V and J genes are TRBV20-1 and TRBJ2-1, with 16 bases fitting TRBD2. The CDR3 has 18 amino acids. The V segment lost 1 base and the J segment 8 bases; nucleotides outside the gene matches: 11. The germline gives CDR1 DFQATT, CDR2 SNEGSKA (reference sequence). For the CDR3, the DNA is TGCAGTGCTAGAGTCTCCAGGGGGACTAGCGGGGGGGGTGATGAGCAGTTCTTC. Residues: CSARVSRGTSGGGDEQFF.

This clonotype was seen just once. The chain links TRBV5-1 to TRBJ2-7; 13 bases are shared with TRBD2. After removal of 5 bases from V and 7 bases from J, the junction contained 0 bases not matched to a gene. Germline lookup yields CDR1 SGHRS and CDR2 YFSETQ. CDR3 length: 12 amino acids. CDR3 sequence reads: CASRGLAGEQYF. DNA of the CDR3: TGCGCCAGCAGGGGACTAGCGGGGGAGCAGTACTTC.

Points on this clonotype: The CDR3 ends on some other residue instead of the conserved phenylalanine or tryptophan, so this is likely a read error. The chain combines TRBV12-3 or TRBV12-4 with TRBJ2-7; D remains ambiguous. This CDR3 is 14 amino acids long. V was cut by 7 bases and J by 5 bases, with 18 bases left in between. CDR3 residues: CASNPAVDSDEQYL. The CDR3 coding sequence is TGTGCCAGCAACCCTGCGGTGGATTCCGACGAGCAGTACCTC.

This clonotype was seen ten or more times. The chain links TRBV19 to TRBJ1-5; no reliable D call. V lost 6 bases and J lost 6, with 18 bases in between. From germline, CDR1 is LNHDA and CDR2 SQIVND (reference sequence). This CDR3 has 15 amino acids. The CDR3 loop is CASRPQTRFSQPQHF. The CDR3 DNA sequence: TGTGCCAGTAGACCCCAGACGAGGTTTTCTCAGCCCCAGCATTTT.

The V and J genes are TRBV19 and TRBJ1-1; no definite D call. The CDR3 has 13 residues. Germline lookup yields CDR1 LNHDA and CDR2 SQIVND (reference sequence). The V gene lost 7 bases and the J gene lost 6 bases, with 15 bases spanning the gap. CDR3 in amino acids: CASKLLGSSEAFF. Written as DNA, the CDR3 is TGTGCCAGTAAGTTGCTAGGGAGTTCTGAAGCTTTCTTT. The full variable domain, its missing parts supplied by reference TRBV19 and TRBJ1-1, is DGGITQSPKYLFRKEGQNVTLSCEQNLNHDAMYWYRQDPGQGLRLIYYSQIVNDFQKGDIAEGYSVSREKKESFPLTVTSAQKNPTAFYLCASKLLGSSEAFFGQGTRLTVV.

This sequence joins TRBV5-6 and TRBJ2-3; D remains unclear. The CDR3 contains 14 residues. Germline-derived CDR1 and CDR2 are SGHDT and YYEEEE. V lost 0 bases to trimming and J lost 3 bases, with 8 bases between them. The CDR3 nucleotides are TGTGCCAGCAGCTTGGGGGCGGTAACAGATACGCAGTATTTT. As protein: CASSLGAVTDTQYF.

This chain links TRBV7-2 with TRBJ2-3; D is unresolved. CDR1 and CDR2 (germline): SGHTA, FQGNSA. The CDR3 is 14 amino acids. Trimming shortened V by 5 bases and J by 7 bases, and 16 bases separated the two germline ends. CDR3 in DNA: TGTGCCAGCAGCCAAAACCCGGGTAGTTATACGCAGTATTTT. It codes for CASSQNPGSYTQYF.

There are many counts of this clonotype. The chain couples TRBV20-1 to TRBJ1-4, with a tentative D call TRBD1 (5 bases). V was pared by 5 bases and J by 8 bases, with 12 bases between. CDR3 length: 12 amino acids. The germline CDR1 and CDR2 sequences are DFQATT and SNEGSKA (reference sequence). The CDR3 bases are TGCAGTGCTCCGCGACAGCTGGAAAAACTGTTTTTT. As protein: CSAPRQLEKLFF.

The chain carries TRBV6-5 and TRBJ2-5, with D possibly matching TRBD1 (6 bases). The CDR3 contains 13 residues. Germline values: CDR1 MNHEY, CDR2 SVGAGI. Trimming left V 5 bases short and J 3 bases short, with 10 bases between. The DNA of the CDR3 is TGTGCCAGCAGTATCGGACAGAAAGAGACCCAGTACTTC. Amino acids: CASSIGQKETQYF.

The CDR3 coding sequence is TGCGCCAGCAGCTTGGACGGAGCCCGAGACTATGGCTACACCTTC. It codes for CASSLDGARDYGYTF. V is TRBV5-1 and J is TRBJ1-2; D unclear. Germline V gene data show CDR1 as SGHRS and CDR2 as YFSETQ. V lost 0 bases and J 3 bases, leaving 12 bases between the germline ends. The CDR3 has 15 amino acids.

This clonotype was observed at least ten times. The chain employs TRBV28 and TRBJ1-2; D not resolved. This CDR3 contains 13 residues. The ends were cut back, 2 bases at V and 8 bases at J, with 12 bases in the middle. Germline assignment: CDR1 MDHEN and CDR2 SYDVKM. The CDR3 here is CASSLGQARGYTF. For the CDR3, the DNA is TGTGCCAGCAGTTTAGGGCAGGCACGGGGCTACACCTTC.

There are a few counts of this clonotype. The rearrangement joins TRBV18 to TRBJ2-7; D is tentatively TRBD1 or TRBD2 (5 bases each). The CDR3 runs 14 residues. CDR1 KGHSH and CDR2 LQKENI come from the germline V gene. V was cut by 4 bases and J by 0 bases, with 10 bases left in between. The CDR3 region has the DNA TGTGCCAGCTCACGGGGGACCGACTCCTACGAGCAGTACTTC. Amino acid sequence: CASSRGTDSYEQYF. Looking up the rest from reference TRBV18 and TRBJ2-7 gives the full variable domain: NAGVMQNPRHLVRRRGQEARLRCSPMKGHSHVYWYRQLPEEGLKFMVYLQKENIIDESGMPKERFSAEFPKEGPSILRIQQVVRGDSAAYFCASSRGTDSYEQYFGPGTRLTVT.